These 28 T cell receptor beta chains were all obtained from the same sample, sequenced in a study of blood T cell repertoires in COVID-19 (dated by TCRdb to about 2020). Libraries were prepared through the immunoSEQ multiplex PCR assay. Not all clones reach the TCRdb copy of this immuneACCESS table, which keeps in-frame sequences only. Checked studies attribute under half of the gap to unresolved V genes and leave the rest unexplained. This sample comprises tens of thousands of clones, approximately 80% of them detected only once. The biggest ten clones account for 15% to 20% of the sample. Sequencing used peripheral blood. All receptors derive from a man aged 80 or over with active COVID-19.

This clone was detected once. V usage is TRBV29-1 and J usage is TRBJ1-5, with D possibly matching TRBD1 (5 bases). The germline V gene encodes CDR1 SQVTM and CDR2 ANQGSEA. This CDR3 is built from 14 residues. V gave up 7 bases and J gave up 4 bases, with 17 bases separating them. The CDR3 DNA is TGCAGCGCGACAGCGGGTGGGGTAAATCAGCCCCAGCATTTT. This codes for CSATAGGVNQPQHF.

Here the CDR3 reads CATSEGQFNQPQHF. The CDR3 coding sequence is TGTGCCACCTCGGAGGGACAGTTCAATCAGCCCCAGCATTTT. This sequence joins TRBV28 and TRBJ1-5; 7 bases match TRBD1. Germline-derived CDR1 and CDR2 are MDHEN and SYDVKM. Unmatched junction bases numbered 9, after V lost 10 bases and J lost 3 bases. This CDR3 contains 14 residues.

The V gene is TRBV6-5, the J gene TRBJ2-1, with 8 bases fitting TRBD1. This CDR3 region has 15 residues. Germline V gene lookup returns CDR1 MNHEY and CDR2 SVGAGI. After removal of 3 bases from V and 3 bases from J, the junction contained 4 bases not matched to a gene. This chain's CDR3 is CASSYSTGVYNEQFF. CDR3 DNA sequence: TGTGCCAGCAGTTATTCGACAGGGGTCTACAATGAGCAGTTCTTC.

The chain is built from TRBV29-1 and TRBJ2-3; 14 bases are a match to TRBD2. This CDR3 region has 16 residues. The V and J ends lost 5 bases and 2 bases, in that order; junction bases with no gene match: 6. Germline CDR1 is SQVTM and CDR2 is ANQGSEA. CDR3 coding DNA: TGCAGCGTTAATCGGGGACTAGCGGGGGACACAGATACGCAGTATTTT. This translates into CSVNRGLAGDTDTQYF.

In this sample, this clone turned up many times. The rearrangement links TRBV11-2 to TRBJ2-4; TRBD1 agrees at 7 bases. Germline lookup yields CDR1 SGHAT and CDR2 FQNNGV. With 5 bases clipped from V and 3 bases from J, the junction kept 7 bases outside the gene matches. CDR3 size: 15 residues. The CDR3 here is CASSHYTGVKNIQYF. The CDR3 bases are TGTGCCAGCAGCCACTATACAGGGGTCAAAAACATTCAGTACTTC.

The J gene is TRBJ1-1, the V gene TRBV5-1; 8 positions match TRBD1. The V and J ends lost 3 bases and 0 bases, in that order; junction bases with no gene match: 4. Germline-derived CDR1 and CDR2 are SGHRS and YFSETQ. This CDR3 contains 15 residues. The CDR3 DNA reads as TGCGCCAGCAGCTCGGGGACAGGTTTGAACACTGAAGCTTTCTTT. Protein: CASSSGTGLNTEAFF. Based on the CDR3 plus reference TRBV5-1 and TRBJ1-1, the full variable domain is KAGVTQTPRYLIKTRGQQVTLSCSPISGHRSVSWYQQTPGQGLQFLFEYFSETQRNKGNFPGRFSGRQFSNSRSEMNVSTLELGDSALYLCASSSGTGLNTEAFFGQGTRLTVV.

V usage is TRBV24-1 and J usage is TRBJ1-2; D not resolved. The CDR3 runs to 14 residues. CDR1 and CDR2 (germline): KGHDR, SFDVKD. The V gene lost 4 bases and the J gene lost 5 bases, with 13 bases spanning the gap. Here the CDR3 DNA reads TGTGCCACCAGTGACCCTGGGAGGAAGTATGGCTACACCTTC. Translating it yields CATSDPGRKYGYTF.

This rearrangement joins TRBV4-2 to TRBJ1-2; the match to TRBD1 covers 7 bases. CDR3 length: 14 residues. V trimming: 2 bases; J trimming: 6 bases; junction bases outside the gene matches: 6. The germline V gene has CDR1 LGHNA and CDR2 YNFKEQ. For the CDR3, the DNA is TGTGCCAGCAGCCAATCATCCGGGACAGATGGCTACACCTTC. Its translation: CASSQSSGTDGYTF.

The chain links TRBV6-6 to TRBJ1-4; possible D gene TRBD1, 6 bases. Trimming took off 7 bases at V and 7 bases at J, with 16 bases between the two ends. Germline CDR1 is MNHNY and CDR2 is SVGAGI (reference sequence). CDR3 size: 14 residues. The CDR3 DNA sequence: TGTGCCAGCAACAGCAGGGGTGTAATTGAAAAACTGTTTTTT. It encodes CASNSRGVIEKLFF.

The gene calls are TRBV9 and TRBJ2-3, with TRBD2 identical over 11 bases. Per germline, CDR1 SGDLS and CDR2 YYNGEE. V lost 3 bases to trimming and J lost 4 bases; unmatched junction nucleotides: 7. There are 16 residues in the CDR3. DNA for the CDR3: TGTGCCAGCAGCGCGGATAGCGGGAGGGCCCCAGATACGCAGTATTTT. Residues: CASSADSGRAPDTQYF.

V usage is TRBV7-2 and J usage is TRBJ2-1; no firm D call. The CDR3 has 15 amino acids. V lost 1 base and J 0 bases, leaving 7 bases between the germline ends. Germline V gene data show CDR1 as SGHTA and CDR2 as FQGNSA. CDR3 in amino acids: CASSLDRSSYNEQFF. CDR3 in DNA: TGTGCCAGCAGCTTAGACCGGAGCTCCTACAATGAGCAGTTCTTC.

The V gene is TRBV11-2, the J gene TRBJ2-1, with TRBD2 as a possible D gene (6 bases). The CDR3 length is 15 residues. CDR1 and CDR2 (germline): SGHAT, FQNNGV. V shed 5 bases and J shed 12 bases, with 23 bases lying between them. The CDR3 sequence is CASSPRYRAGFWQFF. The CDR3 nucleotides read TGTGCCAGCAGCCCTCGCTACCGGGCGGGATTCTGGCAGTTCTTC.

The rearrangement links TRBV4-3 to TRBJ1-2; unclear D gene. This CDR3 is built from 15 residues. The V gene's germline CDR1 is LGHNA and CDR2 YSLEER. V was clipped by 1 base and J by 2 bases, with 11 bases between them. The DNA for the CDR3 is TGCGCCAGCAGCCAAGTGGCCAGGCCGAACTATGGCTACACCTTC. Protein product: CASSQVARPNYGYTF.

The J gene is TRBJ2-1, the V gene TRBV5-4, with 9 bases aligning to TRBD2. The V and J ends lost 9 bases and 9 bases, in that order; junction bases with no gene match: 13. From germline, CDR1 is SGHNT and CDR2 YYREEE (reference sequence). There are 14 residues in the CDR3. CDR3 coding DNA: TGTGCCAACCACCGGGGTAGCGGGAGCGGTGAGCAGTTCTTC. It codes for CANHRGSGSGEQFF.

This rearrangement joins TRBV5-1 to TRBJ2-1; 7 nucleotides align to TRBD1. V was clipped by 4 bases and J by 2 bases; unmatched bases: 6. Per germline, CDR1 SGHRS and CDR2 YFSETQ. The CDR3 spans 15 residues. CDR3 protein: CASSQAGGPYNEQFF. As DNA, the CDR3 is TGCGCCAGCAGCCAAGCAGGGGGTCCCTACAATGAGCAGTTCTTC.

The V gene is TRBV28, the J gene TRBJ1-1; D is perhaps TRBD1 (6 bases). Germline V gene data show CDR1 as MDHEN and CDR2 as SYDVKM. Trimming left V 8 bases short and J 4 bases short, with 14 bases between. CDR3 length: 13 residues. CDR3 coding DNA: TGTGCCAGCCGCACAGGGTCGGGCACTGAAGCTTTCTTT. Its translation is CASRTGSGTEAFF.

The CDR3 protein is CASSLKDSSATQYF. The CDR3 coding sequence is TGCGCCAGCAGCTTAAAGGACAGCTCCGCAACCCAGTACTTC. The V and J genes are TRBV5-1 and TRBJ2-5, with a weak D call TRBD1 (6 bases). Germline V gene sequence: CDR1 SGHRS, CDR2 YFSETQ. The CDR3 loop spans 14 amino acids. The germline V and J ends were trimmed by 2 bases and 8 bases, with 16 bases remaining between them.

The chain is built from TRBV2 and TRBJ2-1; 7 bases agree with TRBD1. Looked up from germline, CDR1 is SNHLY and CDR2 is FYNNEI. CDR3 length: 14 residues. Trimming took 6 bases from V and 4 from J; bases not matched to a gene: 6. The CDR3 protein is CASRTGTAYNEQFF. The CDR3 region has the DNA TGTGCCAGCAGAACCGGGACAGCATACAATGAGCAGTTCTTC.

This rearrangement joins TRBV19 to TRBJ1-2; D remains unclear. The length of the CDR3 is 15 residues. Germline lookup yields CDR1 LNHDA and CDR2 SQIVND (reference sequence). V was cut by 3 bases and J by 2 bases, with 13 bases left in between. The CDR3 loop is CASSIPSHRNYGYTF. In nucleotides, the CDR3 is TGTGCCAGTAGTATCCCTTCCCACAGAAACTATGGCTACACCTTC.

This clone was recorded at least ten times. The genes are TRBV5-6 and TRBJ1-2; 9 nucleotides align to TRBD1. Germline V gene data show CDR1 as SGHDT and CDR2 as YYEEEE. This CDR3 region has 13 residues. Trimming cost V 1 base and J 6 bases; bases outside gene matches: 1. This CDR3 is CASSLRQGDGYTF. The CDR3 DNA reads TGTGCCAGCAGCTTGCGACAGGGGGATGGCTACACCTTC.

This chain links TRBV7-9 with TRBJ2-1; possible D gene TRBD1, 5 bases. The CDR3 is 15 amino acids. The germline V gene encodes CDR1 SEHNR and CDR2 FQNEAQ (reference sequence). Trimming took off 2 bases at V and 3 bases at J, with 11 bases between the two ends. The CDR3 region has the DNA TGTGCCAGCAGCTTAAGCGCAGGGTTCTACAATGAGCAGTTCTTC. Residues: CASSLSAGFYNEQFF.

This clone turned up a few times. J is TRBJ2-1 and V is TRBV27; no clear D. Trimming took off 3 bases at V and 5 bases at J, with 8 bases between the two ends. Per germline, CDR1 MNHEY and CDR2 SMNVEV (reference sequence). The CDR3 sequence is 13 residues long. The CDR3 nucleotides are TGTGCCAGCAGTTTTGGCCAGGACAATGAGCAGTTCTTC. It specifies CASSFGQDNEQFF.

The rearrangement links TRBV11-2 to TRBJ2-1, with TRBD2 identical over 8 bases. The V segment lost 2 bases and the J segment 3 bases; nucleotides outside the gene matches: 6. Germline values: CDR1 SGHAT, CDR2 FQNNGV. This CDR3 is 16 amino acids long. The CDR3: CASSLITGGIYNEQFF. The CDR3 DNA follows: TGTGCCAGCAGCTTAATAACGGGGGGGATCTACAATGAGCAGTTCTTC.

This chain links TRBV27 with TRBJ1-1; TRBD1 matches 7 bases. Germline CDR1 and CDR2: MNHEY and SMNVEV (reference sequence). The CDR3 runs 16 residues. J lost 5 bases, V lost 3 bases, and 12 bases had no gene match. This chain's CDR3 is CASSLSTGLRSTEAFF. CDR3 coding DNA: TGTGCCAGCAGTTTGTCGACAGGGCTCCGGTCGACTGAAGCTTTCTTT.

The J gene is TRBJ2-6, the V gene TRBV5-4; 13 bases line up with TRBD2. The CDR3 extends over 18 amino acids. The trim removed 4 bases at V and 1 base at J, leaving 5 bases unmatched. CDR1 is SGHNT, CDR2 YYREEE, per germline (reference sequence). The CDR3 coding sequence is TGTGCCAGCAGCGAGGGACTAGCGGGGTCTTCTGGGGCCAACGTCCTGACTTTC. As protein: CASSEGLAGSSGANVLTF.

This chain connects TRBV18 to TRBJ1-4, with a possible D match to TRBD1 (5 bases). V lost 4 bases and J lost 7, with 13 bases in between. Germline CDR1 KGHSH, CDR2 LQKENI. The CDR3 is 14 residues long. CDR3 in amino acids: CASSLFDRTEKLFF. Written as DNA, the CDR3 is TGTGCCAGCTCACTCTTTGACAGAACTGAAAAACTGTTTTTT.

The chain has TRBV7-6 and TRBJ2-5; TRBD2 aligns across 13 bases. V trimming: 1 base; J trimming: 2 bases; junction bases outside the gene matches: 7. Germline V gene lookup returns CDR1 SGHVS and CDR2 FNYEAQ. The CDR3 is 18 residues long. This CDR3 is CASSLGVGLAGVQETQYF. The CDR3 bases are TGTGCCAGCAGCTTAGGGGTCGGACTAGCGGGGGTGCAAGAGACCCAGTACTTC.

This sequence joins TRBV6-5 and TRBJ2-2; possible D gene TRBD1, 6 bases. The germline V gene has CDR1 MNHEY and CDR2 SVGAGI. CDR3 length: 15 amino acids. With 6 bases removed from V and 2 bases from J, the gap between germline ends came to 13 bases. For the CDR3, the DNA is TGTGCCAGCAGCCCCCGGGACATTAACACCGGGGAGCTGTTTTTT. Its translation is CASSPRDINTGELFF.